This entry concerns a single TCR beta chain. Per the germline V gene, CDR1 is LGHNA and CDR2 is YSLEER. This CDR3 is 17 amino acids long. With 0 bases clipped from V and 2 bases from J, the junction kept 8 bases outside the gene matches. This record comes from a study of technical replicates of blood from a handful of donors. Using immunoSEQ multiplex PCR, the repertoire was profiled, and TCRdb retains in-frame clones only, with some absent. The sample has about 66,000 clones, 95% to 98% seen once. This rearrangement joins TRBV4-3 to TRBJ2-3, with 7 bases matching TRBD1. The sequence came from a human donor in good health. Sequenced input: T cells isolated from PBMCs. The CDR3 DNA reads as TGCGCCAGCAGCCAAGATCCCCGGACAGGACTCACAGATACGCAGTATTTT. Its translation is CASSQDPRTGLTDTQYF.